Listed below are T cell receptor beta chains from one sample, sequenced in a study of early T cells in non-severe SARS-CoV-2 infection. TCRdb reprocessed the 5' RACE reads via MiXCR and lists one record per CDR3 protein. Of approximately 73,000 distinct CDR3 sequences detected, 10% to 15% appear once; the ten largest clones hold 1% to 1.4%. The sequencing sample was made of whole blood. These receptor sequences come from an adult who was a healthcare worker with PCR-confirmed SARS-CoV-2 infection or an uninfected control (not recorded which). The CDR3 runs from the conserved cysteine through the conserved F or W. D genes are given only for firm matches. Clone size is given for some rows only: seen once, a few or many times, or a class if the clone is expanded.

TRBD2 | many | TRBJ2-1 | TRBV19 | CASSIDSTSGGNEQFF | TGTGCCAGTAGTATAGATTCGACTAGCGGGGGCAATGAGCAGTTCTTC
TRBD1 | . | TRBJ2-7 | TRBV5-1 | CASSFHPRGRVNEQYF | TGCGCCAGCAGCTTCCACCCCAGGGGGCGCGTCAACGAGCAGTACTTC
. | few | TRBJ2-7 | TRBV4-1 | CASSQDGGPTYEQYF | TGCGCCAGCAGCCAAGATGGGGGTCCCACCTACGAGCAGTACTTC
. | many | TRBJ2-7 | TRBV11-2 | CASSLEGTPEQYF | TGTGCCAGCAGCTTAGAGGGGACTCCCGAGCAGTACTTC
. | many | TRBJ1-2 | TRBV5-5 | CASSSAMDPYGYTF | TGTGCCAGCAGCTCAGCCATGGACCCCTATGGCTACACCTTC
TRBD2 | few | TRBJ2-7 | TRBV7-2 | CASSPKGLAGGQVQYEQYF | TGTGCCAGCAGCCCCAAGGGACTAGCGGGGGGGCAGGTTCAGTACGAGCAGTACTTC
. | few | TRBJ2-3 | TRBV2 | CASVGADTQYF | TGTGCCAGCGTAGGCGCAGATACGCAGTATTTT
. | few | TRBJ2-7 | TRBV20-1 | CSAHRDATYEQYF | TGCAGTGCTCATCGGGACGCCACCTACGAGCAGTACTTC
. | . | TRBJ1-1 | TRBV7-2 | CASSLDKNTEAFF | TGTGCCAGCAGCCTAGACAAGAACACTGAAGCTTTCTTT
. | many | TRBJ1-4 | TRBV7-9 | CASSLGTLTTNEKLFF | TGTGCCAGCAGCTTAGGGACGCTTACAACTAATGAAAAACTGTTTTTT
TRBD1 | few | TRBJ1-4 | TRBV7-2 | CASSSGTVEEKLFF | TGTGCCAGCAGTTCCGGGACAGTCGAGGAAAAACTGTTTTTT
TRBD1 | . | TRBJ2-7 | TRBV28 | CASSPPGQYYEQYF | TGTGCCAGCAGTCCCCCGGGACAGTACTACGAGCAGTACTTC
. | . | TRBJ1-5 | TRBV6-1 | CASSRREVLSNQPQHF | TGTGCCAGCTCCCGAAGGGAGGTCCTTAGCAATCAGCCCCAGCATTTT
. | once | TRBJ2-1 | TRBV11-2 | CASLGGNEQFF | TGTGCCAGTCTGGGGGGAAATGAGCAGTTCTTC
. | . | TRBJ2-5 | TRBV7-9 | CASSLLDSQETQYF | TGTGCCAGCAGCTTACTCGACAGCCAAGAGACCCAGTACTTC
. | many | TRBJ1-4 | TRBV4-3 | CASSHRVERSNEKLFF | TGCGCCAGCAGCCACAGGGTAGAGCGAAGTAATGAAAAACTGTTTTTT
. | many | TRBJ1-4 | TRBV5-6 | CASSVDTQNEKLFF | TGTGCCAGCAGCGTCGACACACAGAATGAAAAACTGTTTTTT
. | many | TRBJ1-2 | TRBV7-9 | CASSLLESYGYTF | TGTGCCAGCAGCTTATTGGAAAGCTATGGCTACACCTTC
. | once | TRBJ1-2 | TRBV9 | CASSRSANYGYTF | TGTGCCAGCAGCCGGTCAGCTAACTATGGCTACACCTTC
. | few | TRBJ1-4 | TRBV28 | CASSTPGTTEKLFF | TGTGCCAGCAGTACACCCGGGACGACCGAAAAACTGTTTTTT
TRBD1 | many | TRBJ1-5 | TRBV19 | CASTTLRQGNQPQHF | TGTGCCAGTACTACACTCCGACAGGGGAATCAGCCCCAGCATTTT
. | many | TRBJ2-5 | TRBV6-2/TRBV6-3 | CASSSLVGETQYF | TGTGCCAGCAGTTCACTAGTTGGAGAGACCCAGTACTTC
. | few | TRBJ1-1 | TRBV6-1 | CASSEIAGDTEAFF | TGTGCCAGCAGTGAAATCGCAGGGGACACTGAAGCTTTCTTT
. | many | TRBJ2-2 | TRBV5-8 | CASSPVVPITGGVFTGELFF | TGTGCCAGCAGCCCCGTCGTCCCGATTACAGGAGGGGTGTTCACCGGGGAGCTGTTTTTT
. | few | TRBJ1-3 | TRBV12-3/TRBV12-4 | CASSFDWGSGNTIYF | TGTGCCAGCAGTTTCGATTGGGGCTCTGGAAACACCATATATTTT
. | once | TRBJ2-1 | TRBV28 | CASRLQTSTFYNEQFF | TGTGCCAGCAGACTACAGACTAGTACTTTCTACAATGAGCAGTTCTTC
. | many | TRBJ1-5 | TRBV28 | CASSSGAQHF | TGTGCCAGCAGTTCAGGGGCCCAGCATTTT
TRBD2 | . | TRBJ2-3 | TRBV29-1 | CSVVPNREKSGRPYTDTQYF | TGCAGCGTTGTCCCTAACAGGGAGAAAAGCGGGAGGCCTTATACAGATACGCAGTATTTT
. | few | TRBJ2-7 | TRBV4-3 | CASSQSAERTYEQYF | TGCGCCAGCAGCCAATCAGCGGAAAGGACCTACGAGCAGTACTTC
. | . | TRBJ2-1 | TRBV7-2 | CASRLPLSGSNEQFF | TGTGCCAGCAGACTACCCCTTAGCGGAAGCAATGAGCAGTTCTTC
. | many | TRBJ1-2 | TRBV28 | CASSLVDLRGGYTF | TGTGCCAGCAGTTTAGTCGACCTGAGGGGAGGCTACACCTTC
. | . | TRBJ2-4 | TRBV30 | CAWSLAGGAKNIQYF | TGTGCCTGGAGTCTCGCTGGGGGGGCCAAAAACATTCAGTACTTC
. | many | TRBJ1-5 | TRBV7-2 | CASSLRDGGNQPQHF | TGTGCCAGCAGCTTACGGGATGGGGGCAATCAGCCCCAGCATTTT
TRBD1 | few | TRBJ1-4 | TRBV7-2 | CASSSAGTEKKLFF | TGTGCCAGCAGCTCGGCCGGGACAGAGAAAAAACTGTTTTTT
TRBD2 | few | TRBJ2-1 | TRBV29-1 | CSVESLAGDEQFF | TGCAGCGTTGAATCACTAGCGGGAGATGAGCAGTTCTTC
. | few | TRBJ1-5 | TRBV28 | CASSVTFKVNQPQHF | TGTGCCAGCAGTGTGACATTTAAGGTCAATCAGCCCCAGCATTTT
TRBD2 | few | TRBJ2-1 | TRBV12-3/TRBV12-4 | CASSFNWRTSSINEQFF | TGTGCCAGCAGTTTTAATTGGCGGACTAGTAGCATCAATGAGCAGTTCTTC
. | . | TRBJ2-3 | TRBV5-4 | CASSEGNLISSDTQYF | TGTGCCAGCAGCGAGGGGAACTTAATATCTTCAGATACGCAGTATTTT